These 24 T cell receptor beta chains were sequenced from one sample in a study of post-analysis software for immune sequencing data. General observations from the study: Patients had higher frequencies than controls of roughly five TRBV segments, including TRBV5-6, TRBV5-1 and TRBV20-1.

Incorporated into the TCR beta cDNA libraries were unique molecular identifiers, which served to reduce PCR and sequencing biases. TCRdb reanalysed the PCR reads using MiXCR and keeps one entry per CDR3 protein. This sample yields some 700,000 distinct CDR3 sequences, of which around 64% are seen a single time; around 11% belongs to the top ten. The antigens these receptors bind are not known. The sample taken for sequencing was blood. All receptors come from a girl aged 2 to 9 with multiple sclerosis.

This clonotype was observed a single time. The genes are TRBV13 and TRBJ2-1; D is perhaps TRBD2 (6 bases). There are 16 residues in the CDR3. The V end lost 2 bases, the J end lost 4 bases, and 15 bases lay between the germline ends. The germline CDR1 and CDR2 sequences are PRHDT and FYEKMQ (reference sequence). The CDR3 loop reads CASSLLTSNLYNEQFF. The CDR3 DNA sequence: TGTGCCAGCAGCTTATTGACTAGTAACTTATACAATGAGCAGTTCTTC. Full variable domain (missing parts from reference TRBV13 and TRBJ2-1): AAGVIQSPRHLIKEKRETATLKCYPIPRHDTVYWYQQGPGQDPQFLISFYEKMQSDKGSIPDRFSAQQFSDYHSELNMSSLELGDSALYFCASSLLTSNLYNEQFFGPGTRLTVL.

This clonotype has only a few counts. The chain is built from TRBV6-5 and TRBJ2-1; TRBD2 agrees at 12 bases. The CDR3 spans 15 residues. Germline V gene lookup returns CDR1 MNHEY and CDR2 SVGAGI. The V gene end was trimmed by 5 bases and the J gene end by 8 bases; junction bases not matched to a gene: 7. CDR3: CASSRLAGGTDEQFF. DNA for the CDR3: TGTGCCAGCAGTAGGCTAGCGGGAGGGACAGATGAGCAGTTCTTC.

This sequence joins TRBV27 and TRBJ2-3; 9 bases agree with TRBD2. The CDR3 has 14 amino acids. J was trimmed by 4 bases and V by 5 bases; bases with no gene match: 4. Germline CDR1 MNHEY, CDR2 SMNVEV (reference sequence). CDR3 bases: TGTGCCAGCAGTCGGACTAGCGTCGCAGATACGCAGTATTTT. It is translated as CASSRTSVADTQYF.

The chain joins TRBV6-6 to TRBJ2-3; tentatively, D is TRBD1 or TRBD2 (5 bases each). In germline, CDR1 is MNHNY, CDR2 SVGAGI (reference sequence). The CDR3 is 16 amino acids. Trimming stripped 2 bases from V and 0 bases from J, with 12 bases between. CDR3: CASSYLSGSSTDTQYF. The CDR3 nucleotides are TGTGCCAGCAGTTACCTTTCAGGGAGTAGCACAGATACGCAGTATTTT.

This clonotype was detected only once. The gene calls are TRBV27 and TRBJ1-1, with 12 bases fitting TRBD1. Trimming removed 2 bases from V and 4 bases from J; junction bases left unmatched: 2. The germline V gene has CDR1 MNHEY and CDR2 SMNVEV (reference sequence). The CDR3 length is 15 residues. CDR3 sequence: CASSLAGQGATEAFF. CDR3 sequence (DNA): TGTGCCAGCAGTTTAGCGGGACAGGGGGCCACTGAAGCTTTCTTT.

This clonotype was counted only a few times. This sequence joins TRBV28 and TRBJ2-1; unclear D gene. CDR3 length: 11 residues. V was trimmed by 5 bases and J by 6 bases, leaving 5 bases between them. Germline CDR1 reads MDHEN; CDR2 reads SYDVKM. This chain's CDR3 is CASSRPNEQFF. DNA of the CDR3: TGTGCCAGCAGTCGACCCAATGAGCAGTTCTTC.

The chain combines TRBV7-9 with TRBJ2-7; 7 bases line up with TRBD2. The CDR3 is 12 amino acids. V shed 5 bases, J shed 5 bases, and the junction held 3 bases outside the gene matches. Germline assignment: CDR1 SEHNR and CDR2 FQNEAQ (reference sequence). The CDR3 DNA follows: TGTGCCAGCAGCCAAGCGGGACACGAGCAGTACTTC. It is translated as CASSQAGHEQYF.

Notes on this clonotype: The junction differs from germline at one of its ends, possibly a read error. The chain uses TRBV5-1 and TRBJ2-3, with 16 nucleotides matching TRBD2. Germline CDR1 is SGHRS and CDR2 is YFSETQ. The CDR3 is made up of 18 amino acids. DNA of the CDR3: TGCGCCAGCAGCGTGGGACTAGCGGGGGGGCACGGCACAGATGCGCAGTATTTT. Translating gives CASSVGLAGGHGTDAQYF.

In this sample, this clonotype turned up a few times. The CDR3 sequence: CASTSGSDQETQYF. CDR3 in DNA: TGCGCCAGCACTAGCGGGAGCGACCAAGAGACCCAGTACTTC. V and J are TRBV5-1 and TRBJ2-5; 10 bases map to TRBD2. Unmatched junction bases numbered 2, after V lost 6 bases and J lost 0 bases. The CDR3 is made up of 14 amino acids. Germline CDR1 reads SGHRS; CDR2 reads YFSETQ.

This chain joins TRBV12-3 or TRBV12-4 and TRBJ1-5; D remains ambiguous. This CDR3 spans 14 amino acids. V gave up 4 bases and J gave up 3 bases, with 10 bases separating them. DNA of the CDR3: TGTGCCAGCAGTTGGGCCGGGAACAATCAGCCCCAGCATTTT. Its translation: CASSWAGNNQPQHF.

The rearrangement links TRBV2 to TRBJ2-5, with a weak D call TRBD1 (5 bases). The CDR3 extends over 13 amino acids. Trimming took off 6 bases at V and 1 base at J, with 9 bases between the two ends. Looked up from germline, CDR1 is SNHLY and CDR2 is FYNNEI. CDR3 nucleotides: TGTGCCAGCAGCACGGACACCCAAGAGACCCAGTACTTC. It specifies CASSTDTQETQYF.

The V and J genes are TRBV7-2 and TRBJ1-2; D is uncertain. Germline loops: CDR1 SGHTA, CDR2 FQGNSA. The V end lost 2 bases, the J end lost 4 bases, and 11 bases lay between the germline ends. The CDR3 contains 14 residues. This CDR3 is CASSLSEGSYGYTF. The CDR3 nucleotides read TGTGCCAGCAGCTTATCGGAGGGCAGCTATGGCTACACCTTC.

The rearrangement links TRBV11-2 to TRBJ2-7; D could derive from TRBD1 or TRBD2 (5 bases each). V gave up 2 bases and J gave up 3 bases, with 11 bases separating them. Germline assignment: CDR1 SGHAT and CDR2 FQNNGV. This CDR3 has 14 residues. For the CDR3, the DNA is TGTGCCAGCAGCTTAATCCGGGGCAACTACGAGCAGTACTTC. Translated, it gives CASSLIRGNYEQYF.

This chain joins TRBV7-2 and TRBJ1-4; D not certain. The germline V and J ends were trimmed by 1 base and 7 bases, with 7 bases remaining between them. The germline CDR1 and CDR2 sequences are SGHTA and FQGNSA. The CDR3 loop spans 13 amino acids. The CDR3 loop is CASSLGAIEKLFF. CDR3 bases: TGTGCCAGCAGCTTAGGCGCTATTGAAAAACTGTTTTTT.

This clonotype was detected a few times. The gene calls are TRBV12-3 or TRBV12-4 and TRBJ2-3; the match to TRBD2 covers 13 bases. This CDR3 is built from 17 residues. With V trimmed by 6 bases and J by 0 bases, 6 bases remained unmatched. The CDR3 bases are TGTGCCAGCAGAACGGGACTAGCGGGGCCCAGCACAGATACGCAGTATTTT. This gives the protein CASRTGLAGPSTDTQYF.

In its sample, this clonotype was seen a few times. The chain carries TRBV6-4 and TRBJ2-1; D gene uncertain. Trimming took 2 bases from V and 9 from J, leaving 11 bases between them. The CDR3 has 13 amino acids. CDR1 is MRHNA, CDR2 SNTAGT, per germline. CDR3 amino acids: CASSDREMGEQFF. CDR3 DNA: TGTGCCAGCAGTGACAGGGAAATGGGTGAGCAGTTCTTC.

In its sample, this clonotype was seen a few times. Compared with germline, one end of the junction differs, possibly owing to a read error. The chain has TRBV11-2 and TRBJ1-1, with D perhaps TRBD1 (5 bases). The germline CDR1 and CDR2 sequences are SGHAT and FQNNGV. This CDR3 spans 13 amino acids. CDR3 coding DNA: TGTGCCGGCAGCTTTTGGGGGACCACTGAAGCTTTCTTT. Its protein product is CAGSFWGTTEAFF.

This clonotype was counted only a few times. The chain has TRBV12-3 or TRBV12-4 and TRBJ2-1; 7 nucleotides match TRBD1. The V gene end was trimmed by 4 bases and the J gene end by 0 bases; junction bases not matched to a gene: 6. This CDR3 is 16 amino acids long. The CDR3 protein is CASSSRTGRSYNEQFF. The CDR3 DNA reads TGTGCCAGCAGTTCCAGGACAGGCCGCTCCTACAATGAGCAGTTCTTC.

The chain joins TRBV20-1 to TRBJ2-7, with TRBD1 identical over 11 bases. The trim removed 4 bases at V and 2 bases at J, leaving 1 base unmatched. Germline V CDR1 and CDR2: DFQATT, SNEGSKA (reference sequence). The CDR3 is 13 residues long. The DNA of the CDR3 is TGCAGTGCTACGGGACAGGGGGCCTACGAGCAGTACTTC. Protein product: CSATGQGAYEQYF.

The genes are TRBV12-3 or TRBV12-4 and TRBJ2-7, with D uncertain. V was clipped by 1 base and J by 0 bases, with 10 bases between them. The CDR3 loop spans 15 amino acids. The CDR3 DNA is TGTGCCAGCAGTTTAGAGGCCAGCAGCTCCTACGAGCAGTACTTC. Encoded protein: CASSLEASSSYEQYF.

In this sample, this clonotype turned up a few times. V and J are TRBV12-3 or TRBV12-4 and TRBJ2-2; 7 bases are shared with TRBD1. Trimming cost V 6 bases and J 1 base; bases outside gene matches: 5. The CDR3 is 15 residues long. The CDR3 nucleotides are TGTGCCAGCAGGCACAGGGGAATGAACACCGGGGAGCTGTTTTTT. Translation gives CASRHRGMNTGELFF.

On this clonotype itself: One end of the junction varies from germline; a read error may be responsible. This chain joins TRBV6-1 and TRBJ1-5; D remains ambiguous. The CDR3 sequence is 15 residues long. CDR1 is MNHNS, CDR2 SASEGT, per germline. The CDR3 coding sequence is TGTGCCAGCAGTGAACAGGTCTATAGCAATCAGTCCCAGCATTTT. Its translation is CASSEQVYSNQSQHF.

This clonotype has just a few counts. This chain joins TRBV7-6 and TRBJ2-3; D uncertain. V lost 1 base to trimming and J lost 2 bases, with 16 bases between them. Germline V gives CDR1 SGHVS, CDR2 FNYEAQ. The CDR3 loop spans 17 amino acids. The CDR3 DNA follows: TGTGCCAGCAGCTTAGGCGGCGTGGGCGGAATCACAGATACGCAGTATTTT. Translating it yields CASSLGGVGGITDTQYF.

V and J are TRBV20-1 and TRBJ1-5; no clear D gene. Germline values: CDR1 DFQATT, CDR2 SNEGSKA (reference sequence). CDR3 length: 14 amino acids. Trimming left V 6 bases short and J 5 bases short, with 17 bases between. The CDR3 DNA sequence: TGCAGTGCCCCACCGGCAAAAGACTATCAGCCCCAGCATTTT. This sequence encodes CSAPPAKDYQPQHF.